This TCR beta chain was captured in a study of cytotoxic CD8 clonotypes in ibrutinib-treated CLL. The data were produced by immunoSEQ multiplex PCR, yet TCRdb's version contains in-frame clones alone and is incomplete. The sample lists under 300,000 clones, around three quarters occurring once. This clonotype originated in a human donor with chronic lymphocytic leukemia. Here the sequenced sample was PBMCs, taken after 24 months of ibrutinib treatment.

The CDR3 sequence is CASSPSRAGVNTEAFF. The CDR3 DNA reads TGCGCCAGCAGCCCATCAAGAGCAGGGGTGAACACTGAAGCTTTCTTT. J is TRBJ1-1 and V is TRBV4-3, with D tentatively TRBD1 (6 bases). V gave up 4 bases and J gave up 0 bases, with 15 bases separating them. This CDR3 region has 16 residues. Germline CDR1 LGHNA, CDR2 YSLEER.